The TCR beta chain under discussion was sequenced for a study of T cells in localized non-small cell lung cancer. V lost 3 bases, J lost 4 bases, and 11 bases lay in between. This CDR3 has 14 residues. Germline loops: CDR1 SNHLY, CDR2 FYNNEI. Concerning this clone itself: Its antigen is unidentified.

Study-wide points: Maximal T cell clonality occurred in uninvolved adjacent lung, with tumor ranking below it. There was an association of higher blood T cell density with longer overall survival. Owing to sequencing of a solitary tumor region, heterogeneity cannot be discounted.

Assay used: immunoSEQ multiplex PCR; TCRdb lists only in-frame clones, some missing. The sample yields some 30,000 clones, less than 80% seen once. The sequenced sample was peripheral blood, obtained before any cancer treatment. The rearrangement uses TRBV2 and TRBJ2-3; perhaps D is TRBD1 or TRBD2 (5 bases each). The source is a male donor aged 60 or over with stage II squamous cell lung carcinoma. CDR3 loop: CASSERRGADTQYF. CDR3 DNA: TGTGCCAGCAGTGAGCGTCGGGGCGCAGATACGCAGTATTTT.